This record covers a single T cell receptor beta chain. Its recognized antigen is unknown. No much larger clone exists at a distance of one base, and base qualities are not known. The library was made by the immunoSEQ multiplex PCR assay. Not all clones reach the TCRdb copy of this immuneACCESS table, which keeps in-frame sequences only. Checked studies attribute under half of the gap to unresolved V genes and leave the rest unexplained. This sample has 150,000 to 200,000 clones in its table, and about 92% of those were observed once. The ten largest clonotypes hold 1.3% to 1.5% of the sample. The sample belongs to a study of control samples from healthy donors and cancer patients (dated by TCRdb to 2020 to 2021). CDR1 and CDR2, looked up from the germline V gene, are SNHLY and FYNNEI. Relative to germline, V is missing 7 bases and J is missing 7 bases, with 7 bases of the junction outside any gene match. Including the terminal cysteine and phenylalanine, the CDR3 comprises 14 residues. Only the CDR3 portion is preserved as DNA: 42 bases, with reading frame beginning at the first base.

The V gene is TRBV2 and the J gene is TRBJ1-6, with 7 central nucleotides matching TRBD1. This clonotype originated in a man younger than 45 in good health. The sequencing sample was made of blood. The CDR3 reads as follows: CASNTGTENSPLHF. The DNA reads as follows: TGTGCCAGCAACACCGGGACAGAGAATTCACCCCTCCACTTT.